This T cell receptor beta chain was found in a study of shared clonotypes between healthy human individuals (dated by TCRdb to the early 2020s). With regard to the full study: The cohort comprised a couple of women and three men aged 18 to 49 years. Each donor's leukapheresis produced roughly between roughly 0.85 and 10 billion PBMCs. For each donor, CD4 naive and CD4 memory were each given three plates, CD8 naive was given two plates, and CD8 memory was given one plate. To estimate repertoire size and how much clonotypes are shared between individuals, the study performed deep sequencing of blood TCR repertoires from a handful of healthy adults. To increase sequencing depth and limit assay-specific biases, TCR repertoire library preparation and sequencing were carried out by different laboratories using diverse techniques. What the study reported, not specific to this receptor: Incomplete sequencing was indicated by rarefaction of sorted-subset datasets, despite the large sequencing depth. Roughly 5% of naive CD4, around 3.6% of naive CD8, approximately 2% of memory CD4, and 0.35% to 0.5% of memory CD8 clonotypes were shared across a few donors. Sampling was restricted to blood, and TCR repertoires in tissue are likely to differ from TCR repertoires in blood. Larger estimated clonotype richness was generally found for naive subsets than for memory subsets. Because the study included only a small number of donors, the genetic and exposure-history diversity represented was limited. Based on pairwise subsampling, the degree of clonotype sharing among donors was expected to be affected by sequencing depth. Compared with non-shared clonotypes, clonotypes shared by all four sorted-subset donors had higher generation probabilities.

CDR1 and CDR2 were assigned from the germline V gene as SQVTM and ANQGSEA. V has 2 bases trimmed and J has 2 bases trimmed; junction bases matching no gene number 6. The CDR3 has 17 amino acids, counting the end cysteine and phenylalanine. Kept here is only the CDR3 DNA, which spans 51 bases and is read in frame from base 1. Using the deep immunoSEQ assay, TCR CDR3 regions were amplified from genomic DNA by multiplex PCR. Extracted genomic DNA from each cell subset was distributed evenly across all wells of several immunoSEQ 96-well plates, and each plate was treated as a replicate. For sorted subsets, approximately 210 ng genomic DNA, equal to tens of thousands of T cell genomes, was loaded into each replicate PCR. Purified libraries were quantified with a Qubit 3.0 fluorometer, sized on a Bioanalyzer 2100, and re-quantified with the KAPA Library Quantification kit. Every immunoSEQ 96-well plate was sequenced on a separate single-read 150-cycle Illumina NextSeq 550 flow cell. For the original study's pipeline: The immunoSEQ output contained only junctional sequences without quality scores, so filtering could not match that applied to full-length reads. Sequences were annotated with PyIR, a Python wrapper for IgBLAST v1.9, and V/J genes and CDR3 were assigned using IMGT germline references. Any read was removed if the V/J assignment was weak (E-value above 1e-6), the CDR3 was missing, or the read contained stop codons, out-of-frame junctions, or ambiguous translated residues. V3J clonotypes were defined as sequences sharing the same inferred V gene, J gene, and CDR3 amino acid sequence. The percentage overlap between two repertoires was calculated by dividing the number of shared unique clonotypes by the size of the smaller repertoire. Three approaches were used to assess repertoire richness: RTK rarefaction, the Chao1 estimator, and Recon v2.1 estimates of unobserved clonotypes. Generation probabilities were computed with OLGA for all TCRbeta clonotypes obtained by the gDNA method from several donors. Held by TCRdb, this immuneACCESS table contains in-frame sequences only and omits some clones. Under half of the omission traces to an unresolved V gene where checked; the cause of the rest is unknown. That table supplies the V and J calls and clone size; D and trimming were determined from the DNA. This sample comprises about 590,000 clones, over 95% of them detected only once. 0.09% to 0.13% of the sample goes to the ten largest clones.

CD8 naive samples consisted of CD45RO-negative cells that were positively selected for CCR7, yielding a CD45RA+CCR7+ population without TemRA cells. The donors were healthy, HIV-negative adults with no recently reported acute infections or vaccinations. All donors were Caucasian adults living in Nashville, Tennessee, USA. After blood collection by leukapheresis, PBMCs were isolated using Ficoll-Histopaque density gradient centrifugation and then cryopreserved in the vapor phase of liquid nitrogen. Purity and quantity of every magnetically sorted T cell population were checked by analytical flow cytometry. Genomic DNA was isolated from each sorted fraction and quantified by UV absorbance on a Nanodrop 2000c. Notes on this clone: What this receptor recognizes is not known. Per-base qualities were not stored, and no clone one base away is much larger.

This clonotype was sampled from a woman in her twenties or thirties in good health. This chain joins TRBV29-1 to TRBJ2-6, with TRBD2 matching 10 junction bases. What was sequenced was naive CD8+ T cells sorted from blood. The cell subset or site tag for this specimen amounts to: CD45RA+CCR7+. This receptor carries the CDR3 CSVEFPLAGTGANVLTF. The nucleotide sequence is TGCAGCGTTGAATTTCCACTAGCGGGAACTGGGGCCAACGTCCTGACTTTC.